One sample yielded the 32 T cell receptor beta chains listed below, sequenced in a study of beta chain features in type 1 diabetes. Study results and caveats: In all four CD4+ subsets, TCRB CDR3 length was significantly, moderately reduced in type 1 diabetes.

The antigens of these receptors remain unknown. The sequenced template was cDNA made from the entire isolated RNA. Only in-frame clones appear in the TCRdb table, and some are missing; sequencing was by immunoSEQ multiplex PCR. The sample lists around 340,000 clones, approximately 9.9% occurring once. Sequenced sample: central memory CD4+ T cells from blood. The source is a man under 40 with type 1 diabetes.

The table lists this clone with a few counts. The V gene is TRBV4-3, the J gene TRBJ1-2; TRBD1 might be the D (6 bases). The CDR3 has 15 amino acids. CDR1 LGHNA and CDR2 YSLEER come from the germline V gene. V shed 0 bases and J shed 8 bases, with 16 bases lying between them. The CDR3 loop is CASSQEQGIAGGYTF. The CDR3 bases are TGCGCCAGCAGCCAAGAGCAGGGGATCGCAGGAGGCTACACCTTC.

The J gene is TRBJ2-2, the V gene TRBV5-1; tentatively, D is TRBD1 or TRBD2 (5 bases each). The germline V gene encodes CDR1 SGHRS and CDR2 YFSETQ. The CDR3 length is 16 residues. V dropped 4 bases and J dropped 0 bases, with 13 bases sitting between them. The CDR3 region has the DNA TGCGCCAGCAGCCCCTGGACGGGGCCGAACACCGGGGAGCTGTTTTTT. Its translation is CASSPWTGPNTGELFF.

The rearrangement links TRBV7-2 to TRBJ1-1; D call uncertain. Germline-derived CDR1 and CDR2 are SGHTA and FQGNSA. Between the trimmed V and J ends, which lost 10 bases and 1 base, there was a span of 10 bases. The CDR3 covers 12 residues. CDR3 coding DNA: TGTGCCACCTCGACCGGGAACACTGAAGCTTTCTTT. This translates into CATSTGNTEAFF.

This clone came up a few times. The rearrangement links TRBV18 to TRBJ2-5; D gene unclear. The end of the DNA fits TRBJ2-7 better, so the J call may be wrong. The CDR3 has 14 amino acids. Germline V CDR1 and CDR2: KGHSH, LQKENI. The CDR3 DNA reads TGTGCCAGCTCACCTGCCAGCCATGCCTACGAGCAGTACTTC. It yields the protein CASSPASHAYEQYF.

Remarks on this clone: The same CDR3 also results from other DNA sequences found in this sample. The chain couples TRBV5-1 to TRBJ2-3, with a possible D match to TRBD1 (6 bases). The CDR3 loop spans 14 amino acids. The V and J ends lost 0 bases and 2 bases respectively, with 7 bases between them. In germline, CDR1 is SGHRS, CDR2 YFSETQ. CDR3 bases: TGCGCCAGCAGCTTGGGACAGGCCACAGATACGCAGTATTTT. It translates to CASSLGQATDTQYF.

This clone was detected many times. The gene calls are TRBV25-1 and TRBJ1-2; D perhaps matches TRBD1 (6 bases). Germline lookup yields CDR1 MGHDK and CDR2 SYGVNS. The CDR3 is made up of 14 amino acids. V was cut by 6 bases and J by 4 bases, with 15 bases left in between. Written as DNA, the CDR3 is TGTGCCAGCAGCCGCGGGGGGGCCGGCTATGGCTACACCTTC. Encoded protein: CASSRGGAGYGYTF.

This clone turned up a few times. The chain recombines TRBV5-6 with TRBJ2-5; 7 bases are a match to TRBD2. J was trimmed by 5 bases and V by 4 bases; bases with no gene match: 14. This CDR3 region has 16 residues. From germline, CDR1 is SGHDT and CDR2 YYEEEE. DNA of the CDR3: TGTGCCAGCAGCGTGAAGCGGGGAACCTCCAGGGAGACCCAGTACTTC. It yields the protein CASSVKRGTSRETQYF.

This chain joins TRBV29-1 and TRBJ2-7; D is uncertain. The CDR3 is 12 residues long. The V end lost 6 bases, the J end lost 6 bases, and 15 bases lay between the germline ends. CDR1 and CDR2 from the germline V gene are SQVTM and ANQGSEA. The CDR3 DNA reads TGCAGCGTATCGCCTGCAGACACCGAGCAGTACTTC. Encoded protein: CSVSPADTEQYF.

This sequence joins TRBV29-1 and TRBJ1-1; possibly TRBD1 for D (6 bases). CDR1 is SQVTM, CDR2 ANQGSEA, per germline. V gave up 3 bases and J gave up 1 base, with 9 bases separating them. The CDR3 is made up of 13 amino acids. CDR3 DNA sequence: TGCAGCGTTGAGCAGGGGTGGAACACTGAAGCTTTCTTT. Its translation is CSVEQGWNTEAFF.

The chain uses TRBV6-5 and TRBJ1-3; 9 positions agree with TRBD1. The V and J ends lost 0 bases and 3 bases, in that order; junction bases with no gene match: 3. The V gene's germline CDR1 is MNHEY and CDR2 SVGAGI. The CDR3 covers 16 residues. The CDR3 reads CASSYSTGGSGNTIYF. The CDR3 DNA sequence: TGTGCCAGCAGTTACTCGACAGGGGGGAGTGGAAACACCATATATTTT.

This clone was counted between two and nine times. In DNA, the CDR3 is TGTGCCAGCAGCTTGCGGGTTTTGGTAGTCGGCGGGACCCAGTACTTC. This gives the protein CASSLRVLVVGGTQYF. The V gene is TRBV5-6, the J gene TRBJ2-5; no clear D. This CDR3 spans 16 amino acids. With 1 base removed from V and 7 bases from J, the gap between germline ends came to 20 bases. Germline lookup yields CDR1 SGHDT and CDR2 YYEEEE.

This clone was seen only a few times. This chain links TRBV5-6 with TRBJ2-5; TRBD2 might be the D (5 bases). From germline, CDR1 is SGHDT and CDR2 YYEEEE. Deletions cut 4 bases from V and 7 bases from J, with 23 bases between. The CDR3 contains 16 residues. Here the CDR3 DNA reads TGTGCCAGCAGCGCCACTAAGGACTCCTCTTGGAGGACCCAGTACTTC. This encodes CASSATKDSSWRTQYF.

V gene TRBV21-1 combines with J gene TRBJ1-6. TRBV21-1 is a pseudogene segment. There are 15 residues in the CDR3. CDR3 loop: CASTDRASYNSPLHF. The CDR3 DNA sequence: TGTGCCAGCACCGACCGGGCCTCCTATAATTCACCCCTCCACTTT.

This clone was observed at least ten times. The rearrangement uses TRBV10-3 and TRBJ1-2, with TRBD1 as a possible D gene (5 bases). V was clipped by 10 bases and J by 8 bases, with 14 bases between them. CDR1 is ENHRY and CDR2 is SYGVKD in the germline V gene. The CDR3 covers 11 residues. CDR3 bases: TGTGCCAGCAGGGACGAGAGGGGCTACACCTTC. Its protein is CASRDERGYTF.

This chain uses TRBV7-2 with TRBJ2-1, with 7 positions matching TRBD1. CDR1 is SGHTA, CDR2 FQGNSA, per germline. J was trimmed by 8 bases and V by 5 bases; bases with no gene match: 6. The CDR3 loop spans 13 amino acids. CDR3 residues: CASSMGQRDEQFF. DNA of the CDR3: TGTGCCAGCAGCATGGGACAGAGGGATGAGCAGTTCTTC.

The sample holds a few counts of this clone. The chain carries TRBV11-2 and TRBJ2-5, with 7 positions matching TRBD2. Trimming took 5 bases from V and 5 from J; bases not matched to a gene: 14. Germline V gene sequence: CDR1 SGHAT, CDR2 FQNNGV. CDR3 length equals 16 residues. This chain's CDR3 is CASSLRDYPISETQYF. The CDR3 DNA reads TGTGCCAGCAGCCTGCGGGACTACCCGATCTCCGAGACCCAGTACTTC.

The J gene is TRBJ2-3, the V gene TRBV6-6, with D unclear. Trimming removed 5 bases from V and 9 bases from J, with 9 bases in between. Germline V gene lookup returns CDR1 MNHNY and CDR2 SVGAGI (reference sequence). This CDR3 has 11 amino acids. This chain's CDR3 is CASSLLDTQYF. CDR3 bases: TGTGCCAGCAGTCTTCTAGACACGCAGTATTTT.

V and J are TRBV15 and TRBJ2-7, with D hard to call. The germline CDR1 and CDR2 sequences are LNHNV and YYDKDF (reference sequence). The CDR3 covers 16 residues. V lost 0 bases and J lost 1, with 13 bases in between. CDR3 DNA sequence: TGTGCCACCAGCAGAGAGGGTGGCACCCCATCCTACGAGCAGTACTTC. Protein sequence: CATSREGGTPSYEQYF.

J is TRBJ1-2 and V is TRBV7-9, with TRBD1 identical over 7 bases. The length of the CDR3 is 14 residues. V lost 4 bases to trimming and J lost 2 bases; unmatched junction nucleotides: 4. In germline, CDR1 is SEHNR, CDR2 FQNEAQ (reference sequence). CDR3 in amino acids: CASSYGTENYGYTF. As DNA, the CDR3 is TGTGCCAGCAGCTACGGGACAGAGAACTATGGCTACACCTTC.

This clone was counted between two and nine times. CDR3 sequence: CASSLEGATREQYF. The CDR3 DNA reads as TGTGCCAGCAGCTTAGAAGGCGCAACACGCGAGCAGTACTTC. The chain is built from TRBV7-9 and TRBJ2-7; D is undetermined. Trimming shortened V by 1 base and J by 6 bases, and 13 bases separated the two germline ends. Germline CDR1 is SEHNR and CDR2 is FQNEAQ (reference sequence). The CDR3 is made up of 14 amino acids.

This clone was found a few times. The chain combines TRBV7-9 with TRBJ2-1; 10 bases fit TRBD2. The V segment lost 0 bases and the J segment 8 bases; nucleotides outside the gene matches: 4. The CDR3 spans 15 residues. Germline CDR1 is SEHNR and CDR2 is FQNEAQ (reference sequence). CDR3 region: CASSLAGTSADEQFF. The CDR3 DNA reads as TGTGCCAGCAGCTTAGCGGGGACTAGCGCAGATGAGCAGTTCTTC.

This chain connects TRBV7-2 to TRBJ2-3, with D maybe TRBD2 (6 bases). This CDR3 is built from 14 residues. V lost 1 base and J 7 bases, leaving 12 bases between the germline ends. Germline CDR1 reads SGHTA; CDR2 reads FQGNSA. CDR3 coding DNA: TGTGCCAGCAGCTTAGTTGGAGGGGCGAATACGCAGTATTTT. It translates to CASSLVGGANTQYF.

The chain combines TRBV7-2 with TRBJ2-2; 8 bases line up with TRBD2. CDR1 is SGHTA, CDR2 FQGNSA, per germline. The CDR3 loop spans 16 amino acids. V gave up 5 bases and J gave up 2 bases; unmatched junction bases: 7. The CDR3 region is CASSPRAGGNTGELFF. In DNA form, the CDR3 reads TGTGCCAGCAGCCCGAGGGCGGGGGGTAACACCGGGGAGCTGTTTTTT.

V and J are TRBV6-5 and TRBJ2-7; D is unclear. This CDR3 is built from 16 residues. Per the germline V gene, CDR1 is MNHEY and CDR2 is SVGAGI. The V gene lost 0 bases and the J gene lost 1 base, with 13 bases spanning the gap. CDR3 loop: CASSYSITAASYEQYF. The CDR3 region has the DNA TGTGCCAGCAGTTACTCGATTACGGCAGCATCCTACGAGCAGTACTTC.

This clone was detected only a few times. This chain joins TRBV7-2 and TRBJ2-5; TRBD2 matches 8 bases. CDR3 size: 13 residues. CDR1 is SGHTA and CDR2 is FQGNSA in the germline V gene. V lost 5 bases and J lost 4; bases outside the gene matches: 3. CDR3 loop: CASSPGGPETQYF. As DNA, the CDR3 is TGTGCCAGCAGCCCGGGGGGGCCAGAGACCCAGTACTTC. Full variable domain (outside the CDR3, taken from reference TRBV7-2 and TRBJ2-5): GAGVSQSPSNKVTEKGKDVELRCDPISGHTALYWYRQSLGQGLEFLIYFQGNSAPDKSGLPSDRFSAERTGGSVSTLTIQRTQQEDSAVYLCASSPGGPETQYFGPGTRLLVL.

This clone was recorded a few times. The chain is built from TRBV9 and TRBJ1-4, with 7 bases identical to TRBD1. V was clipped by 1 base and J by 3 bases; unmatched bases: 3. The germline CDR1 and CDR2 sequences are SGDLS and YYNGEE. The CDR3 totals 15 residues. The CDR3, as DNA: TGTGCCAGCAGCGTATCGGGACAGCCTAATGAAAAACTGTTTTTT. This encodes CASSVSGQPNEKLFF.

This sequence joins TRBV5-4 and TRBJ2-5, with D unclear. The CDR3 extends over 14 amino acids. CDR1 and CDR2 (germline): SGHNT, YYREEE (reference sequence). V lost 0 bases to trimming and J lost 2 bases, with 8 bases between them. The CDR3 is CASSLAVQQETQYF. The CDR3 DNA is TGTGCCAGCAGCTTGGCGGTGCAGCAAGAGACCCAGTACTTC.

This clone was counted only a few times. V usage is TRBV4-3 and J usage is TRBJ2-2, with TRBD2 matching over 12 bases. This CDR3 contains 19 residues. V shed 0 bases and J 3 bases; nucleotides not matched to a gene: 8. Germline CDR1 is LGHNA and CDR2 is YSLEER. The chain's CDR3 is CASSQDGLAGLTYTGELFF. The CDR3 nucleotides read TGCGCCAGCAGCCAAGATGGACTAGCGGGGCTTACTTACACCGGGGAGCTGTTTTTT.

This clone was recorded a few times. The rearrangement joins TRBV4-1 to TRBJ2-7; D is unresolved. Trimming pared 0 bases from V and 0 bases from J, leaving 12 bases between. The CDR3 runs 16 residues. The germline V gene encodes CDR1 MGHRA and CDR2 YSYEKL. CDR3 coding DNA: TGCGCCAGCAGCCAAGATCCGGCCGAGAGCTCCTACGAGCAGTACTTC. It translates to CASSQDPAESSYEQYF.

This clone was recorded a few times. The CDR3 DNA reads as TGTGCCAGCAGTGAATACCGGGAGGAAAAACTGTTTTTT. Protein sequence: CASSEYREEKLFF. The chain carries TRBV6-1 and TRBJ1-4, with no clear D. Germline assignment: CDR1 MNHNS and CDR2 SASEGT. The CDR3 extends over 13 amino acids. Trimming took off 2 bases at V and 8 bases at J, with 9 bases between the two ends.

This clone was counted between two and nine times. DNA of the CDR3: TGTGCCTGGTCTAAGGGACAGGGGGCGAGTCAGCCCCAGCATTTT. It translates to CAWSKGQGASQPQHF. The V gene is TRBV30, the J gene TRBJ1-5; TRBD1 aligns across 12 bases. The CDR3 contains 15 residues. The germline CDR1 and CDR2 sequences are GTSNPN and SVGIG (reference sequence). V lost 5 bases, J lost 6 bases, and 8 bases stayed unmatched.

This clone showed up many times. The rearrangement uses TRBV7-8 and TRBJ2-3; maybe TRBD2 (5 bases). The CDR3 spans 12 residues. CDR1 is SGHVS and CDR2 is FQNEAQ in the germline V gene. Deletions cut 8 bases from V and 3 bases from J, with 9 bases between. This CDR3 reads CASAPGTDTQYF. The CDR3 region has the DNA TGTGCCAGCGCCCCGGGGACAGATACGCAGTATTTT.